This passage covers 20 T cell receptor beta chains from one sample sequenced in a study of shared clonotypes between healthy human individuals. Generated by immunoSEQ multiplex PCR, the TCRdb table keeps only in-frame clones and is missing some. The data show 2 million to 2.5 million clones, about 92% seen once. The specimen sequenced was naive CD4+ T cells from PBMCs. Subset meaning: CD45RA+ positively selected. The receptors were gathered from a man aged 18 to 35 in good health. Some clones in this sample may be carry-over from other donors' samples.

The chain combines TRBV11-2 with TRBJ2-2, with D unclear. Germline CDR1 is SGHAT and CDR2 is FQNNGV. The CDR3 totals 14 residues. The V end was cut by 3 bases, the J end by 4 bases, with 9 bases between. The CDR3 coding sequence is TGTGCCAGCAGCTTCGAACAGACCACCGGGGAGCTGTTTTTT. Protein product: CASSFEQTTGELFF.

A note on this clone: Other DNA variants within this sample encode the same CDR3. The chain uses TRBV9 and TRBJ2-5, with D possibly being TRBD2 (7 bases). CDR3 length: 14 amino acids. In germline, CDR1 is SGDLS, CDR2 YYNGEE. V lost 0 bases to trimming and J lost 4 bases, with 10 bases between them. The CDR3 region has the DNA TGTGCCAGCAGCGTAGCGGGGGGCCCAGAGACCCAGTACTTC. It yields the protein CASSVAGGPETQYF.

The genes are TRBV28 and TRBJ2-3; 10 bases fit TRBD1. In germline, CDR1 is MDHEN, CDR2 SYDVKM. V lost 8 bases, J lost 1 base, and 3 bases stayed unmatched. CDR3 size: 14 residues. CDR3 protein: CASVGTGGTDTQYF. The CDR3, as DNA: TGTGCCAGCGTGGGGACAGGGGGCACAGATACGCAGTATTTT.

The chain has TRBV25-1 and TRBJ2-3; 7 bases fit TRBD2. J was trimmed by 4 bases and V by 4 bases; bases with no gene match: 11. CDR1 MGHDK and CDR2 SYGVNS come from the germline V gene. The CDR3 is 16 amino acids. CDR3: CASSGLVASGPDTQYF. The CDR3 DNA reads TGTGCCAGCAGTGGGTTGGTGGCTAGCGGCCCAGATACGCAGTATTTT.

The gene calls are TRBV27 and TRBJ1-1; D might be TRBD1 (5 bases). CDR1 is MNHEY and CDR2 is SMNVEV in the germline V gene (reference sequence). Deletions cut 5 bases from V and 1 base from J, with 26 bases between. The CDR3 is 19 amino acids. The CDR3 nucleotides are TGTGCCAGCAGTCCGTCCAGGTGGGACGTAGAACGAGAGAACACTGAAGCTTTCTTT. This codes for CASSPSRWDVERENTEAFF.

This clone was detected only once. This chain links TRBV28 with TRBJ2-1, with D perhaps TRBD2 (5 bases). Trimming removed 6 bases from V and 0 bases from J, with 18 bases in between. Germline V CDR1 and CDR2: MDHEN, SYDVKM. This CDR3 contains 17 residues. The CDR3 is CASSGMLPKNSYNEQFF. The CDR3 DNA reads TGTGCCAGCAGCGGGATGCTCCCTAAAAACTCCTACAATGAGCAGTTCTTC.

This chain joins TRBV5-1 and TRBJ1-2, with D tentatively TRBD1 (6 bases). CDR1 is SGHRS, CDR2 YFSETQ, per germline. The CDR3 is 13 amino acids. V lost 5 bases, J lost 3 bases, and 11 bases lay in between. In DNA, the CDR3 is TGCGCCAGCAGTCAGGGGAACGACTATGGCTACACCTTC. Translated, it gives CASSQGNDYGYTF.

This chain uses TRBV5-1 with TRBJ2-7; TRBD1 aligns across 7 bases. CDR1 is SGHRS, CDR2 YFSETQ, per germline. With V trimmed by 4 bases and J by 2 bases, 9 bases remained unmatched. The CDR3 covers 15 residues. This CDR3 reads CASSATGQTPYEQYF. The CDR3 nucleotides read TGCGCCAGCAGCGCGACGGGACAGACGCCCTACGAGCAGTACTTC.

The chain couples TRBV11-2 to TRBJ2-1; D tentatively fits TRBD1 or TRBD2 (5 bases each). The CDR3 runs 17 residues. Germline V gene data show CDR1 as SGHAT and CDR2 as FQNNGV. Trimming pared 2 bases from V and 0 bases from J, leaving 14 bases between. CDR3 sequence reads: CASSLLAEGSSYNEQFF. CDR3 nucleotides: TGTGCCAGCAGCTTACTCGCCGAGGGGTCCTCCTACAATGAGCAGTTCTTC.

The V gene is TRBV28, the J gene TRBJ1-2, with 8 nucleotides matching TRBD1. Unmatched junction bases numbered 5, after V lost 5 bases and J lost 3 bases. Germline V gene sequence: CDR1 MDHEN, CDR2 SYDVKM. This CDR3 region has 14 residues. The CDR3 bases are TGTGCCAGCAGTGCCCCAGGGGGCTACTATGGCTACACCTTC. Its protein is CASSAPGGYYGYTF.

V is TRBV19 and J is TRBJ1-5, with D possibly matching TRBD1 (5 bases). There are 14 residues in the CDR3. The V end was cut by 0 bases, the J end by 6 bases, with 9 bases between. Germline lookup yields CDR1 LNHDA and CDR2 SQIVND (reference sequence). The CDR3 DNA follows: TGTGCCAGTAGTATAGAGTCAGGGTCTCAGCCCCAGCATTTT. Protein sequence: CASSIESGSQPQHF.

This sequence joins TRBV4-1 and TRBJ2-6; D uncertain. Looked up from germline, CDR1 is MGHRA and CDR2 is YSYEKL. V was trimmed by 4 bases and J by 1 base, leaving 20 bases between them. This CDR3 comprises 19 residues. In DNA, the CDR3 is TGCGCCAGCAGCCCGTTTATAGACCGTCGACAATCTGGGGCCAACGTCCTGACTTTC. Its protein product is CASSPFIDRRQSGANVLTF.

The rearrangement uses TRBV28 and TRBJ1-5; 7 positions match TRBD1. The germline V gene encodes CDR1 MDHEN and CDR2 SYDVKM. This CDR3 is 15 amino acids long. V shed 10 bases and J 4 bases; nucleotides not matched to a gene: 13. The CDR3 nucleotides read TGTGCCACCAAAAAAGATCAGGGGGTAAATCAGCCCCAGCATTTT. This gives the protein CATKKDQGVNQPQHF.

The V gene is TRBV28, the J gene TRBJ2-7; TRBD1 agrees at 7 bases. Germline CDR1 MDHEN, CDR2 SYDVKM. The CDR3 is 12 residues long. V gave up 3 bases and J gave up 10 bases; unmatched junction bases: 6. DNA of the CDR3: TGTGCCAGCAGTTTTGTCGGGACAGCCCAGTACTTC. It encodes CASSFVGTAQYF.

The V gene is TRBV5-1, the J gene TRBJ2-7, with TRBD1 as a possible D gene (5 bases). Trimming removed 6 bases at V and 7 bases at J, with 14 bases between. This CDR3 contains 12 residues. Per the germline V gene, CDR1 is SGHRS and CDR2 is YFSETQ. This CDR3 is CASTDSLSEQYF. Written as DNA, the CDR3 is TGCGCCAGCACCGACAGTTTATCAGAGCAGTACTTC. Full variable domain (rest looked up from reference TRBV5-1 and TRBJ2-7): KAGVTQTPRYLIKTRGQQVTLSCSPISGHRSVSWYQQTPGQGLQFLFEYFSETQRNKGNFPGRFSGRQFSNSRSEMNVSTLELGDSALYLCASTDSLSEQYFGPGTRLTVT.

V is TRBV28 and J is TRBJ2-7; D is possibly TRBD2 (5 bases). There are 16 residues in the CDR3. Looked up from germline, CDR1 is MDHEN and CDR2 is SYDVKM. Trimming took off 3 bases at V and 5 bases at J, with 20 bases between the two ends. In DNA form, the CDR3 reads TGTGCCAGCAGTTTGTGGCGGGCAGGCTCAGGTCACGAGCAGTACTTC. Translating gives CASSLWRAGSGHEQYF. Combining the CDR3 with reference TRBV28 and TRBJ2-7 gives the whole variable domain DVKVTQSSRYLVKRTGEKVFLECVQDMDHENMFWYRQDPGLGLRLIYFSYDVKMKEKGDIPEGYSVSREKKERFSLILESASTNQTSMYLCASSLWRAGSGHEQYFGPGTRLTVT.

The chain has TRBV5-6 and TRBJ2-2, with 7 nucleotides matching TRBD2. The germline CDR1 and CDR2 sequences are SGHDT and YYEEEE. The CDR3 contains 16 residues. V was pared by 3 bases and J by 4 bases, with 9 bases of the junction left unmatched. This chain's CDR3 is CASSSPRGSSTGELFF. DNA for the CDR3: TGTGCCAGCAGCTCCCCGCGGGGGTCTAGCACCGGGGAGCTGTTTTTT.

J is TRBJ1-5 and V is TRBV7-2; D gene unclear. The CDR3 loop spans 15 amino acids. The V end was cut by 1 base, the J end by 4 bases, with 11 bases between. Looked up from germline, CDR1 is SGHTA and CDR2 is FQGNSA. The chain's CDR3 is CASSLDGIRNQPQHF. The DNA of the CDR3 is TGTGCCAGCAGCTTAGACGGAATTCGGAATCAGCCCCAGCATTTT. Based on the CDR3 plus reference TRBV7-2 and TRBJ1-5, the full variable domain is GAGVSQSPSNKVTEKGKDVELRCDPISGHTALYWYRQSLGQGLEFLIYFQGNSAPDKSGLPSDRFSAERTGGSVSTLTIQRTQQEDSAVYLCASSLDGIRNQPQHFGDGTRLSIL.

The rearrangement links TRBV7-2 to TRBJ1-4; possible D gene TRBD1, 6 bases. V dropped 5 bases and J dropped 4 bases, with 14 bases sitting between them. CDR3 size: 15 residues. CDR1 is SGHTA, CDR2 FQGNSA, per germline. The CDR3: CASSQQRTVNEKLFF. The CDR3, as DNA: TGTGCCAGCAGCCAGCAGAGGACAGTTAATGAAAAACTGTTTTTT.

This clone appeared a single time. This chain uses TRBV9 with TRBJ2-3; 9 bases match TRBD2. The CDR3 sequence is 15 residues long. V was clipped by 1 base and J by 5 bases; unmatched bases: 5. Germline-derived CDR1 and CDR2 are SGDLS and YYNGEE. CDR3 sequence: CASSVRLAVEDTQYF. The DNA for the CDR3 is TGTGCCAGCAGCGTACGACTAGCGGTAGAAGATACGCAGTATTTT.